The 21 T cell receptor beta chains listed next were all sequenced from one sample in a study of regulatory T cells in long-lasting Graves disease. To make TCR beta libraries, researchers used iRepertoire HTBI primers and Arm-PCR of CDR3 regions. TCRdb re-derived calls from the multiplex PCR reads in MiXCR, one entry per CDR3 protein. The table includes 700,000 or so distinct CDR3 sequences, around 30% detected once. The time point is: persistent/refractory GD, antithyroid drugs over 5 years with positive TRAb. With RNA extracted from PBMCs as input, the TCR library was made. The sequencing used peripheral blood mononuclear cells (PBMCs), collected when the disease was refractory, from a patient treated with antithyroid drugs. These receptors were collected from a female donor with Graves disease.

Many counts were recorded for this clonotype. This rearrangement joins TRBV2 to TRBJ1-2; TRBD1 matches at 7 bases. J lost 3 bases, V lost 4 bases, and 8 bases had no gene match. The CDR3 runs 15 residues. Germline V gene lookup returns CDR1 SNHLY and CDR2 FYNNEI. The CDR3: CASSVNPGQHYGYTF. The CDR3 coding sequence is TGTGCCAGCAGTGTAAATCCGGGACAGCACTATGGCTACACCTTC.

The rearrangement links TRBV24-1 to TRBJ2-1, with D maybe TRBD1 (6 bases). The V gene lost 3 bases and the J gene lost 0 bases, with 11 bases spanning the gap. Looked up from germline, CDR1 is KGHDR and CDR2 is SFDVKD. This CDR3 is 16 amino acids long. The CDR3 DNA sequence: TGTGCCACCAGTGATAAGAAGGACAGCTCCTACAATGAGCAGTTCTTC. Its protein product is CATSDKKDSSYNEQFF.

The chain is built from TRBV30 and TRBJ1-2, with TRBD1 as a possible D gene (5 bases). Germline V lookup: CDR1 GTSNPN, CDR2 SVGIG (reference sequence). V dropped 0 bases and J dropped 8 bases, with 16 bases sitting between them. This CDR3 contains 14 residues. Here the CDR3 DNA reads TGTGCCTGGAGTGTCTCACCGGGACCCAAAGGCTACACCTTC. Encoded protein: CAWSVSPGPKGYTF.

This clonotype was recorded only once. The V call is TRBV7-9, the J call TRBJ1-2; 9 bases agree with TRBD1. The CDR3 length is 13 residues. V gave up 7 bases and J gave up 7 bases; unmatched junction bases: 7. Germline V gene data show CDR1 as SEHNR and CDR2 as FQNEAQ (reference sequence). This chain's CDR3 is CASTADRGGGYTF. CDR3 nucleotides: TGTGCCAGCACCGCTGACAGGGGGGGTGGCTACACCTTC.

This clonotype was seen only a few times. This chain uses TRBV14 with TRBJ2-7; possibly TRBD1 or TRBD2 for D (5 bases each). Germline V gene lookup returns CDR1 SGHDN and CDR2 FVKESK. The CDR3 spans 16 residues. Deletions cut 3 bases from V and 4 bases from J, with 19 bases between. The CDR3 sequence: CASSHTQLGDPYEQYF. For the CDR3, the DNA is TGTGCCAGCAGCCATACCCAGCTAGGGGACCCGTACGAGCAGTACTTC.

The chain combines TRBV29-1 with TRBJ2-7; D is possibly TRBD2 (6 bases). With 2 bases removed from V and 6 bases from J, the gap between germline ends came to 11 bases. Germline values: CDR1 SQVTM, CDR2 ANQGSEA. This CDR3 comprises 12 residues. CDR3 amino acids: CSVELPGLEQYF. The CDR3 nucleotides are TGCAGCGTTGAACTCCCGGGACTCGAGCAGTACTTC.

This clonotype was recorded a few times. The chain couples TRBV18 to TRBJ2-7, with D perhaps TRBD2 (5 bases). The CDR3 is made up of 15 amino acids. CDR1 is KGHSH and CDR2 is LQKENI in the germline V gene. V shed 0 bases and J shed 3 bases, with 12 bases lying between them. DNA for the CDR3: TGTGCCAGCTCACCACCGCGGGCCGAAAGCTACGAGCAGTACTTC. Amino acid sequence: CASSPPRAESYEQYF.

At least ten counts were recorded for this clonotype. The V and J genes are TRBV15 and TRBJ2-2; TRBD1 matches 7 bases. The CDR3 runs 19 residues. J gave up 1 base and V 0 bases, and 11 bases lay outside the gene matches. Germline loops: CDR1 LNHNV, CDR2 YYDKDF (reference sequence). The CDR3 sequence is CATSRDVTGSGLNTGELFF. The CDR3 region has the DNA TGTGCCACCAGCAGAGATGTGACAGGGAGCGGACTGAACACCGGGGAGCTGTTTTTT.

In regard to this clonotype: A far larger clone is one base from this, pointing to a likely read error. The chain joins TRBV7-3 to TRBJ1-1; D ambiguous. V was trimmed by 2 bases and J by 9 bases, leaving 13 bases between them. Germline V lookup: CDR1 SGHTA, CDR2 FQGTGA. The CDR3 sequence is 13 residues long. This CDR3 reads CASSLLSDSQAFF. The DNA for the CDR3 is TGTGCCAGCAGCTTACTTTCGGATAGCCAAGCTTTCTTT.

At least ten counts were recorded for this clonotype. CDR3 region: CASSYSWTDYGYTF. The CDR3 nucleotides read TGTGCCAGCAGTTACTCGTGGACGGACTATGGCTACACCTTC. The rearrangement uses TRBV6-5 and TRBJ1-2; D gene ambiguous. In germline, CDR1 is MNHEY, CDR2 SVGAGI. Trimming pared 0 bases from V and 3 bases from J, leaving 8 bases between. The CDR3 consists of 14 residues.

This clonotype appeared many times. This rearrangement joins TRBV11-2 to TRBJ1-2, with D unresolved. V lost 0 bases and J lost 4, with 6 bases in between. Germline CDR1 and CDR2: SGHAT and FQNNGV. The CDR3 runs to 13 residues. CDR3 in amino acids: CASSLEEIYGYTF. The CDR3 DNA reads TGTGCCAGCAGCTTAGAGGAGATCTATGGCTACACCTTC. The whole variable domain, remainder taken from reference TRBV11-2 and TRBJ1-2, is EAGVAQSPRYKIIEKRQSVAFWCNPISGHATLYWYQQILGQGPKLLIQFQNNGVVDDSQLPKDRFSAERLKGVDSTLKIQPAKLEDSAVYLCASSLEEIYGYTFGSGTRLTVV.

The chain couples TRBV29-1 to TRBJ1-2; D ambiguous. CDR1 is SQVTM, CDR2 ANQGSEA, per germline. The CDR3 extends over 11 amino acids. Between the trimmed V and J ends, which lost 4 bases and 3 bases, there was a span of 6 bases. CDR3 sequence (DNA): TGCAGCGTTGTGGCAGACTATGGCTACACCTTC. It yields the protein CSVVADYGYTF.

The chain joins TRBV27 to TRBJ1-6; D remains unclear. V was shortened by 3 bases and J by 13 bases, with 13 bases between the two germline ends. This CDR3 comprises 13 residues. CDR1 is MNHEY, CDR2 SMNVEV, per germline (reference sequence). The CDR3 DNA is TGTGCCAGCAGTTTCCCAGGAAGGCTGCCCCTCCACTTT. This translates into CASSFPGRLPLHF.

V gene TRBV27 combines with J gene TRBJ2-2, with 7 bases fitting TRBD1. There are 16 residues in the CDR3. The J segment lost 4 bases and the V segment lost 6 bases, leaving 11 bases of the junction unmatched. Germline values: CDR1 MNHEY, CDR2 SMNVEV (reference sequence). Written as DNA, the CDR3 is TGTGCCAGCAGCCCCAACAACAGGGGTCCCACCGGGGAGCTGTTTTTT. This codes for CASSPNNRGPTGELFF.

This clonotype came up a few times. The rearrangement joins TRBV10-3 to TRBJ1-5; weak D call: TRBD1 (6 bases). The CDR3 contains 14 residues. Trimming shortened V by 10 bases and J by 0 bases, and 13 bases separated the two germline ends. Germline V lookup: CDR1 ENHRY, CDR2 SYGVKD. CDR3 coding DNA: TGTGCCAGCACCCCGGACAGTAGCAATCAGCCCCAGCATTTT. Amino acids: CASTPDSSNQPQHF.

The chain carries TRBV19 and TRBJ1-3; TRBD1 matches at 10 bases. The CDR3 is 16 amino acids. V shed 3 bases and J 2 bases; nucleotides not matched to a gene: 4. Germline V gene data show CDR1 as LNHDA and CDR2 as SQIVND (reference sequence). The CDR3 protein is CASSIWTGGTGNTIYF. The CDR3 DNA is TGTGCCAGTAGTATCTGGACAGGGGGTACTGGAAACACCATATATTTT.

The rearrangement uses TRBV6-1 and TRBJ2-7; D might be TRBD1 or TRBD2, each matching 5 bases. Germline V gene lookup returns CDR1 MNHNS and CDR2 SASEGT. V was cut by 10 bases and J by 5 bases, with 18 bases left in between. CDR3 length: 13 amino acids. In DNA, the CDR3 is TGTGCCACCATGCCTGGGGGAGTCGACGAGCAGTACTTC. Protein product: CATMPGGVDEQYF.

The rearrangement uses TRBV6-2 or TRBV6-3 and TRBJ1-6; 11 nucleotides agree with TRBD1. The CDR3 sequence is 14 residues long. The junction had 6 bases not matched to a gene; V was cut back by 6 bases and J by 11 bases. Looked up from germline, CDR1 is MNHEY and CDR2 is SVGEGT. The CDR3 nucleotides read TGTGCCAGCAGCGGGGACAGGGGGATTGCACCCCTCCACTTT. Protein sequence: CASSGDRGIAPLHF.

The chain employs TRBV7-9 and TRBJ2-7; 9 nucleotides agree with TRBD1. Germline CDR1 reads SEHNR; CDR2 reads FQNEAQ (reference sequence). This CDR3 comprises 14 residues. V lost 8 bases to trimming and J lost 6 bases; unmatched junction nucleotides: 11. The CDR3 DNA is TGTGCCAGCGGACGGGACAGGGATCGGAGCGAGCAGTACTTC. Residues: CASGRDRDRSEQYF.

This clonotype was counted a single time. The gene calls are TRBV7-3 and TRBJ1-1; D remains ambiguous. This CDR3 has 14 amino acids. The germline gives CDR1 SGHTA, CDR2 FQGTGA. The ends were cut back, 5 bases at V and 1 base at J, with 11 bases in the middle. Here the CDR3 reads CASSGKTSNTEAFF. For the CDR3, the DNA is TGTGCCAGCAGCGGGAAGACATCGAACACTGAAGCTTTCTTT.

This chain uses TRBV2 with TRBJ1-2, with 9 bases lining up with TRBD1. The CDR3 is made up of 16 amino acids. Germline loops: CDR1 SNHLY, CDR2 FYNNEI. J gave up 4 bases and V 0 bases, and 6 bases lay outside the gene matches. CDR3 loop: CASSEALRDRVYGYTF. The CDR3 nucleotides are TGTGCCAGCAGTGAAGCGCTTCGGGACAGGGTCTATGGCTACACCTTC.